This T cell receptor (beta chain) originates from a study of radiotherapy plus CTLA-4 blockade in lung cancer. Study in general: For approximately 19% of patients, objective responses occurred, and around 31% had disease control. Study-wide points: Reported findings show early blood T cell clone dynamics, with interferon-beta, best predicted response. Some TCR clones had been derived from tumors. These clones expanded in peripheral blood after radiotherapy plus ipilimumab.

This clone has a handful of counts. Its antigen is currently unknown. Focal radiation with ipilimumab CTLA-4 blockade was given to patients with chemo-refractory metastatic non-small-cell lung cancer. The CDR3 runs 12 residues. Germline V gives CDR1 ENHRY, CDR2 SYGVKD. V lost 5 bases to trimming and J lost 5 bases, with 9 bases between them. TCRdb's copy holds only in-frame clones and misses some; the assay was immunoSEQ multiplex PCR. The sample lists under 100,000 clones; around four fifths were seen once. The TCR was taken from a human donor with non-small cell lung cancer that progressed on radiotherapy plus ipilimumab. This specimen was peripheral blood, taken from a patient treated with radiotherapy plus ipilimumab. This chain uses TRBV10-3 with TRBJ1-1, with D unclear. DNA for the CDR3: TGTGCCATCAGTAGGACCGGGACTGAAGCTTTCTTT. Its protein product is CAISRTGTEAFF.